Listed below are T cell receptor beta chains from one sample, sequenced in a study of blood T cell repertoires in COVID-19. Some clones are missing from TCRdb's copy, which holds only in-frame ones; the method was immunoSEQ multiplex PCR. The table includes approximately 330,000 clones, roughly 91% detected once. Sequenced material: PBMCs or T cells enriched from blood (not recorded which). These receptors originate from a woman in her twenties or thirties who had recovered from COVID-19. CDR3s include the opening cysteine and the closing phenylalanine or tryptophan. D genes are given only for firm matches. Clone size appears in some rows only: once, few, many, or a class for an expanded clone.

>TRBV6-5|TRBD1|TRBJ1-6|.
TGTGCCAGCACAGGGGGGAGCAATTCACCCCTCCACTTT
CASTGGSNSPLHF
>TRBV29-1|.|TRBJ1-2|.
TGCAGCGTCTCGGGCACCGGGGATGGCTACACCTTC
CSVSGTGDGYTF
>TRBV20-1|TRBD1|TRBJ1-5|.
TGCAGTGCTAGTAGAGACAGGGGGCGCTATCAGCCCCAGCATTTT
CSASRDRGRYQPQHF
>TRBV10-3|TRBD1|TRBJ2-1|.
TGTGCCATCAGTGCCGGGACAGCCCTCCGGAGCTCCTACAATGAGCAGTTCTTC
CAISAGTALRSSYNEQFF
>TRBV29-1|TRBD1|TRBJ1-2|.
TGCAGCGGATACAAGCCGGACAGGGGAGCTAACTATGGCTACACCTTC
CSGYKPDRGANYGYTF
>TRBV6-2/TRBV6-3|.|TRBJ2-7|.
TGTGCCAGCAGTTACTCGAGGACCTACGAGCAGTACTTC
CASSYSRTYEQYF
>TRBV5-1|.|TRBJ1-2|.
TGCGCCAGCAGCTCGGGAGCTCTTGAGGGGCTTAACTATGGCTACACCTTC
CASSSGALEGLNYGYTF
>TRBV18|.|TRBJ1-2|once
TGTGCCAGCTCACCACCGGGGCAGGAAATTAACTATGGCTACACCTTC
CASSPPGQEINYGYTF
>TRBV19|TRBD1|TRBJ1-1|.
TGTGCCAGTAGTCCTCGGACAGGGGGGGACACTGAAGCTTTCTTT
CASSPRTGGDTEAFF
>TRBV28|.|TRBJ1-4|.
TGTGCCAGCAGTCCTTCCCGGGGGACTGCAACTAATGAAAAACTGTTTTTT
CASSPSRGTATNEKLFF
>TRBV5-1|TRBD2|TRBJ2-3|.
TGCGCCAGCAGAAGGACTAGCGATGGCACAGATACGCAGTATTTT
CASRRTSDGTDTQYF
>TRBV10-3|TRBD2|TRBJ2-3|.
TGTGCCATGTCCCCCGGGACTAGCGGGGCGGGCACAGATACGCAGTATTTT
CAMSPGTSGAGTDTQYF
>TRBV27|TRBD1|TRBJ2-5|once
TGTGCCAGCCGATCCCGCCGACAGGGTTCAGAGACCCAGTACTTC
CASRSRRQGSETQYF
>TRBV29-1|.|TRBJ2-3|.
TGCAGCGTTGCCCAGCGGCTCACAGATACGCAGTATTTT
CSVAQRLTDTQYF
>TRBV19|.|TRBJ1-1|.
TGTGCCAGTATGGGGACAAAATCCCCTGAAGCTTTCTTT
CASMGTKSPEAFF
>TRBV20-1|TRBD2|TRBJ2-5|.
TGCAGTGCTAGTTCTAGCGGGAGTATAAAGACCCAGTACTTC
CSASSSGSIKTQYF
>TRBV11-2|TRBD2|TRBJ2-7|.
TGTGCCAGCAGTCTTAGATTTGGACTAGCGGGAGGGAGCTCCTACGAGCAGTACTTC
CASSLRFGLAGGSSYEQYF